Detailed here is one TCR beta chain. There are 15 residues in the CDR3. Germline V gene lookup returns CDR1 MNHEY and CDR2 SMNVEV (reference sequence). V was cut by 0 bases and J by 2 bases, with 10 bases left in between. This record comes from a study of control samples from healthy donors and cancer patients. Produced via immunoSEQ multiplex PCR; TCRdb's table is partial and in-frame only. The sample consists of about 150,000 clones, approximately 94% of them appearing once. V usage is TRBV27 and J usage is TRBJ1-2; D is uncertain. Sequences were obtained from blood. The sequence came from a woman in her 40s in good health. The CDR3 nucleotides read TGTGCCAGCAGTTTATCGTCGACACGCAACTATGGCTACACCTTC. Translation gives CASSLSSTRNYGYTF.